These 10 T cell receptor beta chains originate from one sample sequenced in a study of neurological immune-mediated disorders. In TCRdb, the 5' RACE reads were re-called with MiXCR into one record per CDR3 protein. Of approximately 66,000 distinct CDR3 sequences in the sample, nearly 3.5% are singletons; the top ten hold over 3.5%. The sequenced sample consisted of PBMCs. The receptors were sampled from a man aged 35 to 55 with multiple sclerosis.

This clonotype was counted many times. The chain has TRBV27 and TRBJ2-7; D is unresolved. Trimming stripped 3 bases from V and 3 bases from J, with 6 bases between. The CDR3 contains 12 residues. The germline CDR1 and CDR2 sequences are MNHEY and SMNVEV (reference sequence). The CDR3 here is CASSFNSYEQYF. CDR3 in DNA: TGTGCCAGCAGTTTTAACAGCTACGAGCAGTACTTC.

This clonotype has ten or more counts. The chain joins TRBV29-1 to TRBJ1-2; D remains unclear. The CDR3 is 12 residues long. With 6 bases removed from V and 2 bases from J, the gap between germline ends came to 10 bases. Germline V lookup: CDR1 SQVTM, CDR2 ANQGSEA. CDR3 in DNA: TGCAGCGTCGCACAGACAAACTATGGCTACACCTTC. The encoded protein is CSVAQTNYGYTF.

This clonotype has ten or more counts. The chain is built from TRBV14 and TRBJ1-3; D gene unclear. CDR3 length: 16 residues. CDR1 SGHDN and CDR2 FVKESK come from the germline V gene. Trimming removed 1 base at V and 8 bases at J, with 18 bases between. The CDR3 sequence: CASSQAPSTRRDTIYF. CDR3 nucleotide sequence: TGTGCCAGCAGCCAAGCCCCAAGTACCCGAAGGGACACCATATATTTT.

This clonotype was recorded at least ten times. CDR3 DNA: TGTGCCAGCAATTTTCAGGGGCCCCAGAGCGAGCAGTACTTC. Translation: CASNFQGPQSEQYF. This chain uses TRBV12-3 or TRBV12-4 with TRBJ2-7, with TRBD1 as a possible D gene (6 bases). V lost 7 bases to trimming and J lost 6 bases, with 19 bases between them. The CDR3 spans 14 residues.

The sample holds many counts of this clonotype. This sequence joins TRBV20-1 and TRBJ2-7; no firm D call. Germline loops: CDR1 DFQATT, CDR2 SNEGSKA (reference sequence). CDR3 length: 11 residues. V lost 3 bases to trimming and J lost 3 bases, with 6 bases between them. The CDR3 DNA follows: TGCAGTGCTAGTCTGAACTACGAGCAGTACTTC. Its translation: CSASLNYEQYF.

This clonotype appeared many times. The chain uses TRBV10-3 and TRBJ2-7, with D perhaps matching TRBD1 (6 bases). CDR1 and CDR2 (germline): ENHRY, SYGVKD. V gave up 3 bases and J gave up 5 bases, with 14 bases separating them. The CDR3 sequence is 14 residues long. The CDR3 sequence is CAISESRGSHEQYF. CDR3 in DNA: TGTGCCATCAGTGAAAGCAGGGGTTCGCACGAGCAGTACTTC.

This clonotype was found many times. The V and J genes are TRBV29-1 and TRBJ1-5; 7 bases match TRBD1. J gave up 0 bases and V 7 bases, and 9 bases lay outside the gene matches. CDR1 is SQVTM and CDR2 is ANQGSEA in the germline V gene. The CDR3 has 15 amino acids. The CDR3 DNA follows: TGCAGCGGTACAGGGGCGGGAGATAGCAATCAGCCCCAGCATTTT. Translated: CSGTGAGDSNQPQHF. The variable domain in full, with the rest retrieved from reference TRBV29-1 and TRBJ1-5, is SAVISQKPSRDICQRGTSLTIQCQVDSQVTMMFWYRQQPGQSLTLIATANQGSEATYESGFVIDKFPISRPNLTFSTLTVSNMSPEDSSIYLCSGTGAGDSNQPQHFGDGTRLSIL.

V is TRBV12-2 and J is TRBJ1-6; TRBD1 reflects the table's D call only, with no check against the DNA. TRBV12-2 is described as a pseudogene. The CDR3 runs 17 residues. DNA of the CDR3: TGTGCAAGTCGCCCCAACTTGGCCCCCAGGGGGAAATCACCCCTCCACTTT. It specifies CASRPNLAPRGKSPLHF.

In this sample, this clonotype turned up a few times. The chain is built from TRBV10-3 and TRBJ1-3, with D possibly matching TRBD1 (6 bases). V lost 10 bases to trimming and J lost 12 bases, with 22 bases between them. Germline-derived CDR1 and CDR2 are ENHRY and SYGVKD. The CDR3 extends over 13 amino acids. CDR3 DNA: TGTGCCACCCAGGGGAGTACTGGAAAAAACATATATTTT. This encodes CATQGSTGKNIYF.

The sample holds many counts of this clonotype. This chain connects TRBV3-1 to TRBJ2-2; TRBD2 agrees at 10 bases. Per germline, CDR1 LGHDT and CDR2 YNNKEL (reference sequence). With V trimmed by 5 bases and J by 2 bases, 2 bases remained unmatched. This CDR3 comprises 15 residues. The CDR3 coding sequence is TGTGCCAGCAGCGAGCGGGGGGGCAACACCGGGGAGCTGTTTTTT. Protein sequence: CASSERGGNTGELFF.